A single sample is the source of the 22 T cell receptor beta chains below, sequenced in a study of read filtering for tumor transcriptome and immune sequencing. The library was built from about 400 ng RNA with molecular barcoded adaptors for alpha/delta and beta/gamma chains. Using its own MiXCR run on the reads, TCRdb lists one record per CDR3 protein. Of more than 100,000 distinct CDR3 sequences detected, roughly 13% appear once; the ten largest clones hold roughly 11%. Sequenced input: a population of CD138-negative cells sorted from bone marrow. Receptor source: a donor at least 40 years old with multiple myeloma.

This clonotype showed up many times. This chain connects TRBV29-1 to TRBJ2-5; no clear D gene. V was pared by 6 bases and J by 0 bases, with 5 bases between. The CDR3 runs to 11 residues. Germline V gives CDR1 SQVTM, CDR2 ANQGSEA. For the CDR3, the DNA is TGCAGCGTGATGTACCAAGAGACCCAGTACTTC. This translates into CSVMYQETQYF.

There are a few counts of this clonotype. The chain is built from TRBV7-9 and TRBJ2-1, with 10 bases aligning to TRBD2. In germline, CDR1 is SEHNR, CDR2 FQNEAQ (reference sequence). V gave up 5 bases and J gave up 8 bases; unmatched junction bases: 6. This CDR3 region has 14 residues. The CDR3 reads CASSLSGRADEQFF. The CDR3 DNA reads TGTGCCAGCAGCCTCAGCGGGAGGGCCGATGAGCAGTTCTTC.

This clonotype has a count of ten or more. The chain has TRBV7-9 and TRBJ2-6; D uncertain. Germline V gene sequence: CDR1 SEHNR, CDR2 FQNEAQ (reference sequence). The CDR3 totals 15 residues. Trimming removed 5 bases at V and 2 bases at J, with 10 bases between. The CDR3 DNA sequence: TGTGCCAGCAGCCTTTTTGGGACTGGGGCCAACGTCCTGACTTTC. It translates to CASSLFGTGANVLTF.

This clonotype occurred many times. The chain joins TRBV5-1 to TRBJ2-1; 7 bases fit TRBD1. Trimming removed 1 base from V and 6 bases from J; junction bases left unmatched: 7. The germline gives CDR1 SGHRS, CDR2 YFSETQ. The CDR3 has 15 residues. The CDR3 reads CASSLFRTGRNEQFF. CDR3 nucleotides: TGCGCCAGCAGCTTGTTCAGGACAGGACGCAATGAGCAGTTCTTC.

This clonotype was recorded at least ten times. The chain is built from TRBV27 and TRBJ2-1; 9 bases fit TRBD2. CDR3 length: 13 amino acids. CDR1 and CDR2 (germline): MNHEY, SMNVEV (reference sequence). The junction had 8 bases not matched to a gene; V was cut back by 10 bases and J by 7 bases. CDR3 region: CATTGREGNEQFF. The CDR3, as DNA: TGTGCCACCACAGGGCGGGAGGGTAATGAGCAGTTCTTC.

The genes are TRBV10-3 and TRBJ1-3; 11 bases map to TRBD1. Losses at the gene ends were 4 bases for V and 0 bases for J; bases not matched to a gene: 2. In germline, CDR1 is ENHRY, CDR2 SYGVKD. The CDR3 is 16 amino acids. The CDR3 nucleotides are TGTGCCATCAGTGTTGGGACAGGGGGCTCTGGAAACACCATATATTTT. This codes for CAISVGTGGSGNTIYF.

The sample holds many counts of this clonotype. The chain combines TRBV7-2 with TRBJ2-1; D gene uncertain. CDR3 length: 19 amino acids. The V end was cut by 5 bases, the J end by 2 bases, with 25 bases between. CDR1 and CDR2 (germline): SGHTA, FQGNSA. In nucleotides, the CDR3 is TGTGCCAGCAGCATCCGATGGGGAAGAGCCCGATTAACCTACAATGAGCAGTTCTTC. It translates to CASSIRWGRARLTYNEQFF.

At least ten counts were recorded for this clonotype. The V call is TRBV6-2 or TRBV6-3, the J call TRBJ2-7, with D maybe TRBD1 (7 bases). Trimming removed 2 bases from V and 2 bases from J, with 16 bases in between. The V gene's germline CDR1 is MNHEY and CDR2 SVGEGT. This CDR3 is 16 amino acids long. CDR3 sequence reads: CASSYPRQGGTYEQYF. The CDR3 DNA sequence: TGTGCCAGCAGTTACCCCCGGCAGGGGGGAACCTACGAGCAGTACTTC.

The chain is built from TRBV20-1 and TRBJ2-1, with 15 bases identical to TRBD2. With 5 bases clipped from V and 5 bases from J, the junction kept 4 bases outside the gene matches. The germline V gene has CDR1 DFQATT and CDR2 SNEGSKA (reference sequence). The CDR3 is made up of 15 amino acids. The CDR3 loop reads CSASGTSGRNNEQFF. DNA for the CDR3: TGCAGTGCTTCCGGGACTAGCGGGAGGAACAATGAGCAGTTCTTC.

The sample holds many counts of this clonotype. This chain connects TRBV4-1 to TRBJ1-2; maybe TRBD1 (6 bases). This CDR3 comprises 17 residues. Between the trimmed V and J ends, which lost 0 bases and 5 bases, there was a span of 19 bases. The germline V gene has CDR1 MGHRA and CDR2 YSYEKL. In DNA, the CDR3 is TGCGCCAGCAGCCAAGATCCTTTGGACAGTTTTACTTATGGCTACACCTTC. Encoded protein: CASSQDPLDSFTYGYTF.

This clonotype has ten or more counts. An end of the junction differs from the germline gene, which may be a read error. The chain uses TRBV5-1 and TRBJ1-5; D uncertain. This CDR3 region has 13 residues. CDR1 SGHRS and CDR2 YFSETQ come from the germline V gene. CDR3 nucleotide sequence: TGTGCCAGCAGCTTCAATAGCAATCAGCCCCAGCATTTT. The encoded protein is CASSFNSNQPQHF.

Ten or more counts support this clonotype. J is TRBJ1-5 and V is TRBV5-1, with D perhaps TRBD1 (6 bases). The CDR3 consists of 14 residues. CDR1 and CDR2 from the germline V gene are SGHRS and YFSETQ. V lost 4 bases and J lost 3, with 11 bases in between. The CDR3 loop is CASSPGQINQPQHF. CDR3 bases: TGCGCCAGCAGCCCCGGACAGATCAATCAGCCCCAGCATTTT.

This chain uses TRBV29-1 with TRBJ2-5; D gene unclear. Trimming cost V 5 bases and J 1 base, with 8 bases left between them. This CDR3 region has 12 residues. Germline CDR1 SQVTM, CDR2 ANQGSEA. CDR3 sequence: CSVSRSQETQYF. CDR3 DNA sequence: TGCAGCGTTAGCAGGAGCCAAGAGACCCAGTACTTC.

This chain joins TRBV9 and TRBJ1-4, with no clear D. V was cut by 4 bases and J by 7 bases, with 11 bases left in between. The CDR3 is 13 residues long. In germline, CDR1 is SGDLS, CDR2 YYNGEE. The CDR3: CASSSRTSEKLFF. CDR3 nucleotide sequence: TGTGCCAGCAGCTCACGGACCAGTGAAAAACTGTTTTTT.

This clonotype was observed many times. J is TRBJ2-2 and V is TRBV11-2, with 7 bases that match TRBD2. Looked up from germline, CDR1 is SGHAT and CDR2 is FQNNGV. The CDR3 covers 14 residues. J lost 6 bases, V lost 0 bases, and 1 base had no gene match. The CDR3 DNA is TGTGCCAGCAGCTTAGAACGGGGGGCCGGGGAGCTGTTTTTT. Encoded protein: CASSLERGAGELFF.

This clonotype was found many times. The chain is built from TRBV7-9 and TRBJ2-2; weak D call: TRBD2 (6 bases). From germline, CDR1 is SEHNR and CDR2 FQNEAQ (reference sequence). Between the trimmed V and J ends, which lost 6 bases and 7 bases, there was a span of 15 bases. The CDR3 length is 14 residues. CDR3 region: CASSLTRDSGELFF. CDR3 bases: TGTGCCAGCAGTTTGACTAGAGATAGCGGGGAGCTGTTTTTT.

On this clonotype: This may stem from a read error, because a much larger clone lies one nucleotide away. The chain is built from TRBV3-1 and TRBJ2-5; no clear D. V lost 7 bases, J lost 2 bases, and 14 bases lay in between. The CDR3 covers 14 residues. Germline assignment: CDR1 LGHDT and CDR2 YNNKEL (reference sequence). The CDR3: CASNPSGEQETQYF. CDR3 coding DNA: TGTGCCAGCAACCCAAGTGGGGAACAAGAGACCCAGTACTTC.

Details on this clonotype: Given a much more abundant clone one base away, this may be a read error. The chain uses TRBV7-2 and TRBJ2-2; the D is unclear. The CDR3 loop spans 16 amino acids. CDR1 SGHTA and CDR2 FQGNSA come from the germline V gene. The V and J ends lost 5 bases and 3 bases respectively, with 16 bases between them. The CDR3 coding sequence is TGTGCCAGCAGCCATTCTGTCGGCGCGGACACCGGGGAGCTGTTTTTT. This codes for CASSHSVGADTGELFF.

Comment on this clonotype: This sequence may be a read error, since a much larger clone differs from it by one base. V and J are TRBV28 and TRBJ2-2; D not certain. Germline assignment: CDR1 MDHEN and CDR2 SYDVKM. This CDR3 spans 12 amino acids. Trimming shortened V by 6 bases and J by 6 bases, and 8 bases separated the two germline ends. The CDR3 DNA is TGTGCCAGCAGGAATGCGGCCGGGGAGCTGTTTTTT. It encodes CASRNAAGELFF.

This chain joins TRBV7-9 and TRBJ2-5, with a possible D match to TRBD2 (5 bases). V gave up 5 bases and J gave up 5 bases, with 15 bases separating them. The CDR3 has 14 residues. From germline, CDR1 is SEHNR and CDR2 FQNEAQ (reference sequence). The CDR3 here is CASSQIVGMETQYF. In nucleotides, the CDR3 is TGTGCCAGCAGCCAGATAGTCGGGATGGAGACCCAGTACTTC. The entire variable domain, with the rest obtained from reference TRBV7-9 and TRBJ2-5, is as follows: DTGVSQNPRHKITKRGQNVTFRCDPISEHNRLYWYRQTLGQGPEFLTYFQNEAQLEKSRLLSDRFSAERPKGSFSTLEIQRTEQGDSAMYLCASSQIVGMETQYFGPGTRLLVL.

This clonotype was detected ten times or more. The chain has TRBV20-1 and TRBJ2-5; D is possibly TRBD1 (6 bases). Trimming left V 3 bases short and J 2 bases short, with 13 bases between. The length of the CDR3 is 14 residues. Germline CDR1 and CDR2: DFQATT and SNEGSKA (reference sequence). In DNA, the CDR3 is TGCAGTGCTAGCCGGGGACAAATACAAGAGACCCAGTACTTC. Translating it yields CSASRGQIQETQYF.

This clonotype was counted ten times or more. The chain has TRBV4-1 and TRBJ1-2; maybe TRBD1 (5 bases). Trimming left V 1 base short and J 4 bases short, with 10 bases between. CDR1 is MGHRA, CDR2 YSYEKL, per germline. This CDR3 is 14 amino acids long. CDR3 amino acids: CASSQVGQSYGYTF. CDR3 sequence (DNA): TGCGCCAGCAGCCAAGTGGGGCAGAGCTATGGCTACACCTTC.